This T cell receptor (beta chain) was sequenced for a study of beta chain bispecific antibodies for T cell cancers. Blood mononuclear cells were expanded for 3 to 4 days using either OKT3 anti-CD3 antibody or CD3/CD28 beads. This clonotype was counted many times. The antigen remains undetermined. Study conclusions and caveats: Normal T cells contributed less of the targeted TRBV signal than the leukemia cells did.

The V end lost 2 bases, the J end lost 2 bases, and 6 bases lay between the germline ends. The CDR3 loop spans 14 amino acids. The V gene's germline CDR1 is MNHEY and CDR2 SVGAGI. TCRdb called the 5' RACE reads again in MiXCR, with one record for every CDR3 protein. The sample includes roughly 15,000 distinct CDR3 sequences, 2% to 2.5% of them seen just once. Material for sequencing was healthy donor T cells cultured with leukemia cells. The gene calls are TRBV6-5 and TRBJ1-4; D ambiguous. The TCR comes from a human donor in good health. Some clones in this sample may be carry-over from other donors' samples. CDR3 sequence: CASSYRGTNEKLFF. The CDR3 DNA sequence: TGTGCCAGCAGTTACAGAGGGACTAATGAAAAACTGTTTTTT.